The 21 T cell receptor beta chains presented below share a single source sample, sequenced in a study of beta chain features in type 1 diabetes. The study reverse transcribed the entire isolated RNA, so it sequenced expressed TCRB transcripts. Assay used: immunoSEQ multiplex PCR; TCRdb lists only in-frame clones, some missing. The table includes approximately 300,000 clones, 9.5% to 12% detected once. Sequencing was done on a sample of naive CD4+ T cells from blood. These receptors came from a young woman in good health.

This clone showed up just a few times. The CDR3 region has the DNA TGTGCCAGCAGTTCCCCGTCTAGCGGGACCTACAATGAGCAGTTCTTC. It codes for CASSSPSSGTYNEQFF. The V and J genes are TRBV6-5 and TRBJ2-1; 9 bases are a match to TRBD2. V was clipped by 4 bases and J by 2 bases; unmatched bases: 6. The CDR3 totals 16 residues. Germline CDR1 reads MNHEY; CDR2 reads SVGAGI.

The chain couples TRBV7-9 to TRBJ2-1; TRBD1 matches at 9 bases. V shed 4 bases and J 4 bases; nucleotides not matched to a gene: 5. There are 15 residues in the CDR3. Germline CDR1 is SEHNR and CDR2 is FQNEAQ (reference sequence). As DNA, the CDR3 is TGTGCCAGCAGCTCCAGGGACAGGGCATACAATGAGCAGTTCTTC. It translates to CASSSRDRAYNEQFF.

This chain connects TRBV7-9 to TRBJ2-7; 8 bases line up with TRBD1. In germline, CDR1 is SEHNR, CDR2 FQNEAQ (reference sequence). Germline trimming cut 1 base from V and 2 bases from J; bases unmatched to any gene: 13. This CDR3 spans 18 amino acids. CDR3 sequence (DNA): TGTGCCAGCAGCTTAGAGTTCCCGGGACAGGCCTTTGCCTACGAGCAGTACTTC. As protein: CASSLEFPGQAFAYEQYF.

This clone was seen a few times. The chain uses TRBV28 and TRBJ2-3, with TRBD2 identical over 7 bases. Trimming cost V 5 bases and J 2 bases; bases outside gene matches: 4. Germline V gene data show CDR1 as MDHEN and CDR2 as SYDVKM. This CDR3 is 14 amino acids long. The CDR3 loop is CASSRSGATDTQYF. In DNA form, the CDR3 reads TGTGCCAGCAGTCGAAGCGGGGCCACAGATACGCAGTATTTT.

The genes are TRBV4-2 and TRBJ2-5, with 9 bases matching TRBD1. The J call may be in error: the DNA end matches TRBJ2-7 better. The V gene's germline CDR1 is LGHNA and CDR2 YNFKEQ. The CDR3 runs 15 residues. The chain's CDR3 is CASSQDRTGAYEQYF. For the CDR3, the DNA is TGTGCCAGCAGCCAAGACAGGACAGGGGCCTACGAGCAGTACTTC.

The chain is built from TRBV11-2 and TRBJ2-1; D not certain. The CDR3 totals 17 residues. V lost 1 base to trimming and J lost 7 bases, with 20 bases between them. From germline, CDR1 is SGHAT and CDR2 FQNNGV. CDR3 DNA: TGTGCCAGCAGCTTAGGAAGTTCTGGGCTGGTTGGGAATGAGCAGTTCTTC. Amino acid sequence: CASSLGSSGLVGNEQFF.

Only a few counts were recorded for this clone. V usage is TRBV4-3 and J usage is TRBJ2-5; 7 positions match TRBD2. Germline values: CDR1 LGHNA, CDR2 YSLEER. Trimming took 4 bases from V and 5 from J; bases not matched to a gene: 4. The CDR3 has 13 amino acids. Written as DNA, the CDR3 is TGCGCCAGCAGCCCATTGGGGGGGGAGACCCAGTACTTC. Translation: CASSPLGGETQYF.

The chain is built from TRBV5-1 and TRBJ2-7; D unclear. The CDR3 spans 14 residues. Germline values: CDR1 SGHRS, CDR2 YFSETQ. V lost 2 bases, J lost 5 bases, and 14 bases lay in between. Here the CDR3 reads CASSFSYLPDEQYF. CDR3 in DNA: TGCGCCAGCAGCTTTTCCTACTTACCGGACGAGCAGTACTTC.

This clone was recorded a few times. J is TRBJ1-1 and V is TRBV18; D remains unclear. Germline V gene lookup returns CDR1 KGHSH and CDR2 LQKENI. The CDR3 sequence is 15 residues long. Trimming took off 4 bases at V and 0 bases at J, with 12 bases between the two ends. CDR3 loop: CASSQPNSLNTEAFF. The DNA of the CDR3 is TGTGCCAGCTCACAACCAAACAGCTTGAACACTGAAGCTTTCTTT.

The V call is TRBV19, the J call TRBJ2-4; unclear D gene. The CDR3 totals 13 residues. With 6 bases removed from V and 0 bases from J, the gap between germline ends came to 6 bases. Germline CDR1 reads LNHDA; CDR2 reads SQIVND (reference sequence). This CDR3 is CASRQLAKNIQYF. The CDR3 DNA is TGTGCCAGTAGACAGCTAGCCAAAAACATTCAGTACTTC.

This sequence joins TRBV6-6 and TRBJ1-5, with 7 bases that match TRBD1. This CDR3 has 14 amino acids. Per germline, CDR1 MNHNY and CDR2 SVGAGI (reference sequence). The V gene end was trimmed by 5 bases and the J gene end by 7 bases; junction bases not matched to a gene: 8. DNA of the CDR3: TGTGCCAGCAGTACAGGGACAGCTGAACAGCCCCAGCATTTT. Protein: CASSTGTAEQPQHF.

Only a few counts were recorded for this clone. The chain couples TRBV30 to TRBJ2-1, with TRBD2 as a possible D gene (6 bases). The CDR3 runs to 15 residues. Germline V gene lookup returns CDR1 GTSNPN and CDR2 SVGIG (reference sequence). The ends were cut back, 4 bases at V and 6 bases at J, with 19 bases in the middle. Here the CDR3 reads CAWTPPGSAGNEQFF. DNA of the CDR3: TGTGCCTGGACCCCACCGGGCTCAGCGGGCAATGAGCAGTTCTTC.

The table lists this clone with a few counts. Here the CDR3 reads CASSLRYSTNYGYTF. In nucleotides, the CDR3 is TGTGCCAGCAGCTTGCGCTACAGTACTAACTATGGCTACACCTTC. The V and J genes are TRBV11-2 and TRBJ1-2; D ambiguous. Germline V gene lookup returns CDR1 SGHAT and CDR2 FQNNGV. V was pared by 3 bases and J by 0 bases, with 11 bases between. The CDR3 has 15 residues.

The chain employs TRBV29-1 and TRBJ2-7; 9 bases line up with TRBD2. CDR3 length equals 13 residues. Trimming cost V 3 bases and J 5 bases; bases outside gene matches: 5. Germline CDR1 is SQVTM and CDR2 is ANQGSEA. CDR3 sequence reads: CSVDGTSHNEQYF. The CDR3 nucleotides read TGCAGCGTTGATGGGACTAGCCATAACGAGCAGTACTTC.

This clone was counted only a few times. V is TRBV4-3 and J is TRBJ1-4, with TRBD1 as a possible D gene (6 bases). Trimming removed 0 bases at V and 7 bases at J, with 15 bases between. This CDR3 spans 16 amino acids. Germline CDR1 is LGHNA and CDR2 is YSLEER. The CDR3 nucleotides are TGCGCCAGCAGCCAAGAGCCGACAGGTCCGGGTGAAAAACTGTTTTTT. Amino acid sequence: CASSQEPTGPGEKLFF.

This clone has a handful of counts. V usage is TRBV1 and J usage is TRBJ2-7; the D call of TRBD2 is as the table states it, not checked on the DNA. TRBV1 is a documented pseudogene. The CDR3 contains 17 residues. The chain's CDR3 is CTSSQVEEKVFSYEQYF. The CDR3 region has the DNA TGCACCAGCAGCCAAGTAGAGGAAAAGGTATTCTCCTACGAGCAGTACTTC.

There are a few counts of this clone. V is TRBV5-6 and J is TRBJ2-1, with 13 bases that match TRBD2. Unmatched junction bases numbered 9, after V lost 6 bases and J lost 9 bases. Per germline, CDR1 SGHDT and CDR2 YYEEEE. The CDR3 length is 15 residues. CDR3 protein: CASKLPGLAGSEQFF. The CDR3 DNA follows: TGTGCCAGCAAACTACCGGGACTAGCGGGAAGTGAGCAGTTCTTC. Combining the CDR3 with reference TRBV5-6 and TRBJ2-1 gives the whole variable domain DAGVTQSPTHLIKTRGQQVTLRCSPKSGHDTVSWYQQALGQGPQFIFQYYEEEERQRGNFPDRFSGHQFPNYSSELNVNALLLGDSALYLCASKLPGLAGSEQFFGPGTRLTVL.

In this sample, this clone turned up a few times. J is TRBJ2-5 and V is TRBV5-6; D ambiguous. Trimming took 2 bases from V and 4 from J, leaving 3 bases between them. The CDR3 is made up of 11 amino acids. Germline assignment: CDR1 SGHDT and CDR2 YYEEEE. The CDR3 here is CASSFGETQYF. In DNA, the CDR3 is TGTGCCAGCAGCTTCGGAGAGACCCAGTACTTC.

This clone has more than one count but fewer than ten. The chain uses TRBV7-9 and TRBJ2-7; TRBD1 matches at 8 bases. The V gene's germline CDR1 is SEHNR and CDR2 FQNEAQ (reference sequence). This CDR3 has 13 residues. The J segment lost 4 bases and the V segment lost 5 bases, leaving 4 bases of the junction unmatched. The CDR3 nucleotides are TGTGCCAGCAGCAAGGACAGGGAGTACGAGCAGTACTTC. This gives the protein CASSKDREYEQYF.

This clone was seen a handful of times. V gene TRBV11-3 combines with J gene TRBJ1-1; D uncertain. V lost 0 bases, J lost 8 bases, and 10 bases lay in between. The germline V gene has CDR1 SGHNT and CDR2 YENEEA. The CDR3 has 13 residues. This CDR3 is CASSLDRTGEAFF. Written as DNA, the CDR3 is TGTGCCAGCAGCTTAGATCGGACGGGAGAAGCTTTCTTT.

The J gene is TRBJ2-1, the V gene TRBV5-1; TRBD2 might be the D (6 bases). Trimming took off 9 bases at V and 6 bases at J, with 19 bases between the two ends. Germline V CDR1 and CDR2: SGHRS, YFSETQ. This CDR3 is built from 14 residues. The CDR3 DNA sequence: TGCGCCACTACATCCGGGACTGGGGTCAATGAGCAGTTCTTC. Translating it yields CATTSGTGVNEQFF.